This paragraph reports one T cell receptor (beta chain). What this receptor recognizes is not known. No base-level quality is on record; no much larger clone is a single base apart. This entry is derived from a study of cytomegalovirus exposure and HLA in healthy donors (dated by TCRdb to 2016 to 2017). With respect to the entire study: According to a later analysis, the 120 validation repertoires were produced on the same platform as the 700 or so repertoires of the first cohort. The study aimed to test whether cataloging public T cell receptors could reveal signatures of past pathogen exposure. Besides the first cohort of hundreds of subjects, a separate validation cohort made up of 120 or so different subjects was used. To predict cytomegalovirus infection status, the study combined high-throughput TCR immunosequencing, statistical association of individual TCRs with disease status, and machine learning.

The CDR3 sequence holds 15 residues, the cysteine and phenylalanine included. Left in the record is the CDR3 DNA by itself, 45 bases read in frame from the first base. The germline V gene (reference sequence) yields LNHNV for CDR1 and YYDKDF for CDR2. The V and J ends are trimmed by 4 bases and 0 bases, leaving 9 bases between them. The investigation overall reported the following: Most TCR sequences were observed very rarely across donors, whereas some public TCRs were present in many individuals. In a later analysis, TCRs clustered in the first cohort were found to also tend to co-occur in the 120 or so validation repertoires, with approximately 95% of cluster scores above 0. The authors suggested that the approach could potentially be extended to other disease states and immunological phenotypes. In both the original and validation cohorts, the classifier was reported to diagnose cytomegalovirus status with high specificity and sensitivity. In vitro tests confirmed that a few of the cytomegalovirus-associated TCR beta chains recognize cytomegalovirus antigens. The study listed 150 to 200 TCR beta chains as associated with cytomegalovirus. A later analysis lacked HLA typing for the validation cohort, so it scored co-occurrence in that cohort across all 110 or so repertoires.

Donors formed part of the validation cohort, which comprised 120 subjects and was distinct from the first cohort of under 850 subjects. The library relied on the immunoSEQ multiplex PCR assay. The authors' pipeline ran thus. A statistical classification framework was developed to diagnose cytomegalovirus status using the catalog of TCR beta chain sequences. TCRdb obtained this table from immuneACCESS and retained in-frame rearrangements with V and J assigned. These tables miss some clones; where compared with another copy, unresolved V genes account for less than half of the shortfall, and the remainder is unexplained. V, J and clone size were drawn from that table, and D and trimming were deduced from the DNA. The sample profile shows some 73,000 clones; about 87% of them were found once. 3.5% to 4% of the sample is held by the ten biggest clonotypes.

The clonotype comes from a woman aged 18-29 years in good health and CMV-seropositive. The V and J genes are TRBV15 and TRBJ2-2; no D gene can be assigned with confidence. Sequenced input: PBMCs. The CDR3 protein: CATSIPSANTGELFF. Read as DNA, the sequence is TGTGCCACCAGCATTCCGAGTGCGAACACCGGGGAGCTGTTTTTT.